In this sample, the clone carrying this TCR beta chain turned up a few times. The data stem from a study of blood T cell repertoires in COVID-19. Study-wide background: The analysed material was cDNA or gDNA that came from T cells, B-cell-depleted T cells, or PBMCs.

Trimming pared 2 bases from V and 0 bases from J, leaving 14 bases between. Germline V gives CDR1 SGHRS, CDR2 YFSETQ. CDR3 length: 17 residues. Produced via immunoSEQ multiplex PCR; TCRdb's table is partial and in-frame only. Among roughly 140,000 clones listed, approximately 88% were seen once. This sequence was found in a man aged 70 or older with acute or convalescent COVID-19. The rearrangement joins TRBV5-1 to TRBJ2-2, with D possibly being TRBD2 (6 bases). Sequencing input: peripheral blood. CDR3 region: CASSLNGGSSNTGELFF. CDR3 nucleotide sequence: TGCGCCAGCAGCTTAAATGGAGGGAGCTCGAACACCGGGGAGCTGTTTTTT.